This entry concerns a single TCR beta chain. Assay used: immunoSEQ multiplex PCR; TCRdb lists only in-frame clones, some missing. The profile shows tens of thousands of clones, approximately 95% of them singletons. The CDR3 spans 14 residues. Germline CDR1 is SGHTA and CDR2 is FQGNSA. J lost 2 bases, V lost 5 bases, and 5 bases had no gene match. The data were obtained in a study of technical replicates of blood from a handful of donors. The clonotype comes from a human donor in good health. Material: T cells isolated from PBMCs. This rearrangement joins TRBV7-2 to TRBJ2-5; TRBD1 matches 7 bases. The CDR3 protein is CASSLQTGQETQYF. The DNA of the CDR3 is TGTGCCAGCAGCCTTCAGACAGGGCAAGAGACCCAGTACTTC.